Each of the 25 T cell receptor beta chains below was sequenced from the same sample in a study of T cell responses to AZD1222 COVID-19 vaccine. Clones were read by immunoSEQ multiplex PCR, and TCRdb kept only the in-frame ones, dropping some. In the table there are some 120,000 clones, 65% to 85% of which are singletons. The input for sequencing was peripheral blood, taken on day 0 of AZD1222 vaccination. Source of these receptors: an adult in good health.

The chain is built from TRBV6-5 and TRBJ1-1; TRBD1 might be the D (5 bases). The length of the CDR3 is 14 residues. V lost 6 bases to trimming and J lost 1 base, with 12 bases between them. Germline values: CDR1 MNHEY, CDR2 SVGAGI. CDR3 coding DNA: TGTGCCAGCAGCCCGACCGGGGGGAACACTGAAGCTTTCTTT. Encoded protein: CASSPTGGNTEAFF.

On this clone itself: The CDR3 does not close with the conserved phenylalanine or tryptophan, likely indicating a read error. The limits of the CDR3 on the DNA are not certain, so only TCRdb's listed CDR3 is given. The chain uses TRBV25-1 and TRBJ2-7; TRBD1 reflects the table's D call only, with no check against the DNA. Per germline, CDR1 MGHDK and CDR2 SYGVNS. The CDR3 is 12 amino acids in total, end residues counted. CDR3 amino acids: CASMWGRTGVLN.

The CDR3: CASSRQGVYEQYF. The CDR3 coding sequence is TGTGCCAGCAGTAGACAGGGAGTCTACGAGCAGTACTTC. V gene TRBV27 combines with J gene TRBJ2-7; 7 nucleotides agree with TRBD1. J lost 3 bases, V lost 5 bases, and 4 bases had no gene match. The CDR3 sequence is 13 residues long. Germline V gene sequence: CDR1 MNHEY, CDR2 SMNVEV (reference sequence).

This chain uses TRBV19 with TRBJ2-7, with TRBD2 matching over 11 bases. Germline V gene sequence: CDR1 LNHDA, CDR2 SQIVND (reference sequence). With V trimmed by 5 bases and J by 6 bases, 9 bases remained unmatched. The CDR3 runs 15 residues. The CDR3 DNA sequence: TGTGCCAGTAGTCAACGACTAGCGGGATTTTCCGAGCAGTACTTC. Its protein is CASSQRLAGFSEQYF.

The chain is built from TRBV6-6 and TRBJ2-1; 7 nucleotides match TRBD1. V was pared by 5 bases and J by 4 bases, with 17 bases of the junction left unmatched. The CDR3 is 18 amino acids. CDR1 is MNHNY and CDR2 is SVGAGI in the germline V gene (reference sequence). The CDR3 here is CASSPTQGSHVLYNEQFF. CDR3 nucleotide sequence: TGTGCCAGCAGTCCGACACAGGGGTCACACGTTCTATACAATGAGCAGTTCTTC.

This clone was seen a handful of times. The chain has TRBV7-3 and TRBJ2-3; D gene unclear. The V gene's germline CDR1 is SGHTA and CDR2 FQGTGA. This CDR3 spans 15 amino acids. Trimming left V 5 bases short and J 4 bases short, with 16 bases between. The chain's CDR3 is CASSQTPERADTQYF. The CDR3 region has the DNA TGTGCCAGCAGCCAGACACCCGAAAGGGCAGATACGCAGTATTTT.

The chain joins TRBV6-2 or TRBV6-3 to TRBJ1-1, with unresolved D. This CDR3 contains 14 residues. CDR1 and CDR2 (germline): MNHEY, SVGEGT. Trimming shortened V by 3 bases and J by 4 bases, and 12 bases separated the two germline ends. The CDR3 loop is CASSYGDIGTEAFF. The CDR3, as DNA: TGTGCCAGCAGTTATGGGGATATAGGCACTGAAGCTTTCTTT.

The gene calls are TRBV19 and TRBJ2-1, with D tentatively TRBD1 (5 bases). Trimming removed 1 base from V and 1 base from J, with 8 bases in between. The germline gives CDR1 LNHDA, CDR2 SQIVND (reference sequence). The CDR3 has 15 amino acids. The CDR3 region is CASSIGQGSYNEQFF. CDR3 nucleotide sequence: TGTGCCAGTAGTATAGGGCAGGGATCCTACAATGAGCAGTTCTTC.

This clone has only a few counts. V and J are TRBV28 and TRBJ1-1; D not certain. V was cut by 9 bases and J by 0 bases, with 11 bases left in between. Per the germline V gene, CDR1 is MDHEN and CDR2 is SYDVKM. The CDR3 has 13 residues. The CDR3 DNA reads TGTGCCAGTCGCGGGTCACTGAACACTGAAGCTTTCTTT. Protein: CASRGSLNTEAFF.

The V and J genes are TRBV2 and TRBJ2-5, with 12 positions matching TRBD1. The V gene end was trimmed by 4 bases and the J gene end by 5 bases; junction bases not matched to a gene: 5. The CDR3 length is 15 residues. Germline V gives CDR1 SNHLY, CDR2 FYNNEI. The CDR3 region is CASSAGQGAWETQYF. CDR3 bases: TGTGCCAGCAGTGCGGGACAGGGGGCTTGGGAGACCCAGTACTTC.

This clone was found once. The CDR3 sequence: CASSRRGERETQYF. CDR3 nucleotide sequence: TGCGCCAGCAGCCGCAGGGGAGAGAGGGAGACCCAGTACTTC. The V call is TRBV5-1, the J call TRBJ2-5; D perhaps matches TRBD1 (6 bases). Trimming left V 4 bases short and J 5 bases short, with 15 bases between. This CDR3 spans 14 amino acids. From germline, CDR1 is SGHRS and CDR2 YFSETQ.

This clone appeared a single time. The rearrangement links TRBV6-2 or TRBV6-3 to TRBJ1-2; no clear D gene. Trimming shortened V by 6 bases and J by 2 bases, and 7 bases separated the two germline ends. From germline, CDR1 is MNHEY and CDR2 SVGEGT. The CDR3 loop spans 12 amino acids. The CDR3 reads CASSGLNYGYTF. DNA of the CDR3: TGTGCCAGCAGCGGGCTGAACTATGGCTACACCTTC.

The chain has TRBV5-4 and TRBJ2-2; 12 positions match TRBD2. Looked up from germline, CDR1 is SGHNT and CDR2 is YYREEE (reference sequence). The CDR3 has 17 amino acids. J was trimmed by 3 bases and V by 0 bases; bases with no gene match: 3. The CDR3 protein is CASSLDLAGGYTGELFF. In DNA form, the CDR3 reads TGTGCCAGCAGCTTGGATCTAGCGGGAGGGTACACCGGGGAGCTGTTTTTT.

This clone was observed a few times. This chain uses TRBV7-2 with TRBJ2-3; no definite D call. The CDR3 contains 13 residues. Per the germline V gene, CDR1 is SGHTA and CDR2 is FQGNSA. Trimming removed 3 bases at V and 5 bases at J, with 9 bases between. CDR3 DNA sequence: TGTGCCAGCAGCTTGTTTGTACGAGATACGCAGTATTTT. Its protein is CASSLFVRDTQYF.

CDR3 nucleotides: TGCGCCAGCAGTACGGGCGGGACTAGCGGACAAGAGACCCAGTACTTC. This translates into CASSTGGTSGQETQYF. This chain uses TRBV5-1 with TRBJ2-5, with 11 nucleotides matching TRBD2. Trimming removed 5 bases from V and 2 bases from J; junction bases left unmatched: 8. The CDR3 runs 16 residues. The germline V gene encodes CDR1 SGHRS and CDR2 YFSETQ.

The genes are TRBV7-3 and TRBJ2-3; 11 nucleotides align to TRBD2. The V and J ends lost 4 bases and 2 bases, in that order; junction bases with no gene match: 14. CDR1 is SGHTA, CDR2 FQGTGA, per germline. This CDR3 comprises 19 residues. The CDR3 is CASSSRTSGPGTFTDTQYF. Here the CDR3 DNA reads TGTGCCAGCAGCTCCCGGACTAGCGGGCCCGGCACTTTCACAGATACGCAGTATTTT.

The genes are TRBV3-1 (or the pseudogene TRBV3-2) and TRBJ2-3; no firm D call. CDR1 is LGHDT, CDR2 YNNKEL, per germline (reference sequence). The V end was cut by 4 bases, the J end by 1 base, with 6 bases between. This CDR3 comprises 13 residues. CDR3 residues: CASSRRGTDTQYF. Here the CDR3 DNA reads TGTGCCAGCAGCCGTAGAGGCACAGATACGCAGTATTTT.

The J gene is TRBJ2-5, the V gene TRBV28; TRBD1 is a possible D gene (5 bases). V gave up 7 bases and J gave up 1 base, with 16 bases separating them. The V gene's germline CDR1 is MDHEN and CDR2 SYDVKM. The CDR3 length is 15 residues. For the CDR3, the DNA is TGTGCCAGCAACATCTTCGGGCAGGGCCAAGAGACCCAGTACTTC. This translates into CASNIFGQGQETQYF.

The chain couples TRBV7-9 to TRBJ1-6, with D unresolved. Trimming pared 5 bases from V and 6 bases from J, leaving 8 bases between. There are 13 residues in the CDR3. CDR1 is SEHNR, CDR2 FQNEAQ, per germline (reference sequence). The CDR3 coding sequence is TGTGCCAGCAGCCTCCCCCTTAATTCACCCCTCCACTTT. It encodes CASSLPLNSPLHF.

V is TRBV11-2 and J is TRBJ1-3; the D gene is possibly TRBD1 (5 bases). The CDR3 runs to 14 residues. Germline V gives CDR1 SGHAT, CDR2 FQNNGV. Trimming took off 6 bases at V and 8 bases at J, with 17 bases between the two ends. The CDR3 reads CASRLGPRGDTIYF. The CDR3 DNA reads TGTGCCAGCAGACTGGGCCCCCGAGGGGACACCATATATTTT.

This sequence joins TRBV25-1 and TRBJ2-3; D is possibly TRBD2 (5 bases). The CDR3 sequence is 17 residues long. The V end was cut by 5 bases, the J end by 0 bases, with 18 bases between. Germline V gene data show CDR1 as MGHDK and CDR2 as SYGVNS. The CDR3 here is CASSSPWGERSTDTQYF. The CDR3 DNA follows: TGTGCCAGCAGTTCACCTTGGGGAGAACGAAGCACAGATACGCAGTATTTT.

V is TRBV6-5 and J is TRBJ1-2; no reliable D call. The V and J ends lost 5 bases and 6 bases respectively, with 10 bases between them. The CDR3 contains 12 residues. Germline V CDR1 and CDR2: MNHEY, SVGAGI. CDR3 protein: CASSRGRDGYTF. The CDR3 bases are TGTGCCAGCAGTCGAGGACGGGATGGCTACACCTTC.

In its sample, this clone was seen a few times. The chain combines TRBV5-6 with TRBJ1-2, with D perhaps matching TRBD1 (6 bases). V lost 1 base and J lost 0, with 19 bases in between. CDR1 and CDR2 from the germline V gene are SGHDT and YYEEEE. The CDR3 extends over 18 amino acids. The CDR3 is CASSLRGWTVPSNYGYTF. CDR3 nucleotides: TGTGCCAGCAGCTTGAGGGGGTGGACGGTGCCTTCTAACTATGGCTACACCTTC.

This clone was observed a single time. The CDR3 sequence is CASSQELVSGELFF. The CDR3 region has the DNA TGTGCCAGCAGCCAAGAGCTAGTGAGCGGGGAGCTGTTTTTT. The chain carries TRBV4-2 and TRBJ2-2; D gene unclear. Trimming left V 0 bases short and J 7 bases short, with 9 bases between. The CDR3 has 14 amino acids. Germline lookup yields CDR1 LGHNA and CDR2 YNFKEQ.

The V and J genes are TRBV12-3 or TRBV12-4 and TRBJ1-5; 7 bases fit TRBD1. V shed 6 bases, J shed 8 bases, and the junction held 7 bases outside the gene matches. The CDR3 spans 13 residues. CDR3 loop: CASSRQGFEPQHF. The CDR3 nucleotides are TGTGCCAGCAGCAGACAGGGATTTGAGCCCCAGCATTTT.